This T cell receptor beta chain was captured in a study of cytomegalovirus exposure and HLA in healthy donors. Comment on this clone: The target antigen is unknown.

Study results and caveats: One later analysis reportedly identified an Asian-associated ancestry cluster that showed fewer N-insertions than the roughly 600-donor mean. The study put around 180 TCR beta chains on its list as cytomegalovirus-associated. Serostatus for CMV was the only available immune exposure information. Within an earlier analysis, most TCR beta V segments proved productive either about 90% or about 30% of the time.

It was with 60 Vbeta and 13 Jbeta primers that the PCR ran. Method: immunoSEQ multiplex PCR; TCRdb's copy keeps in-frame clones and lacks some. Among approximately 160,000 clones listed, about four fifths were seen once. V was clipped by 3 bases and J by 0 bases, with 5 bases between them. Per germline, CDR1 MNHEY and CDR2 SMNVEV (reference sequence). This CDR3 region has 13 residues. Sequencing used PBMCs. The TCR sequence derives from a man aged 25-45 years in good health and CMV-seropositive. V gene TRBV27 combines with J gene TRBJ1-1; no reliable D call. CDR3 sequence reads: CASSFLMNTEAFF. The CDR3 nucleotides read TGTGCCAGCAGTTTCCTTATGAACACTGAAGCTTTCTTT.